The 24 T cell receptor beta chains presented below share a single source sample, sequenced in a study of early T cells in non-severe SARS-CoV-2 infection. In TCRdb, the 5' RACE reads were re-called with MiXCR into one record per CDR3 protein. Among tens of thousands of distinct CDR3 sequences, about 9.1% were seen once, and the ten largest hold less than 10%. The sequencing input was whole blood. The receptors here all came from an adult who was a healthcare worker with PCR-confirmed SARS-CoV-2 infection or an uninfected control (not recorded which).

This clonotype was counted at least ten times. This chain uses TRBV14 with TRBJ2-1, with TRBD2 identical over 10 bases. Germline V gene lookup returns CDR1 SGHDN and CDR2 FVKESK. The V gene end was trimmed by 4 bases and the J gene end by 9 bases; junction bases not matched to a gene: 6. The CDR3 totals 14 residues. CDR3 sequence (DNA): TGTGCCAGCAGCCTACTAGCGGGATCGGGTGAGCAGTTCTTC. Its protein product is CASSLLAGSGEQFF.

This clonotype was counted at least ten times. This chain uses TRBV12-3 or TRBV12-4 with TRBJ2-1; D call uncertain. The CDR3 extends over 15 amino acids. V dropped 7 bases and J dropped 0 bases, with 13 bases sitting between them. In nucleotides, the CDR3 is TGTGCCAGCATCCCCTACATAAGCTCCTACAATGAGCAGTTCTTC. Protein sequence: CASIPYISSYNEQFF.

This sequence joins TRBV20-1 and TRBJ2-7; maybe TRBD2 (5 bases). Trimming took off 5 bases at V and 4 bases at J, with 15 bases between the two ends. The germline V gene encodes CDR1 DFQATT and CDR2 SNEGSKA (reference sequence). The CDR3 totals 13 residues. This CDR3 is CSALDPRAYEQYF. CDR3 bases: TGCAGTGCTTTGGATCCGCGGGCATACGAGCAGTACTTC.

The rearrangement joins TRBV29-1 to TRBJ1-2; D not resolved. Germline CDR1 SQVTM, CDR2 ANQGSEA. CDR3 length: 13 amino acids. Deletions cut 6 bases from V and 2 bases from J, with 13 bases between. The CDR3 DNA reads TGCAGCGTGGCTTATAAGCAGAACTATGGCTACACCTTC. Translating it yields CSVAYKQNYGYTF.

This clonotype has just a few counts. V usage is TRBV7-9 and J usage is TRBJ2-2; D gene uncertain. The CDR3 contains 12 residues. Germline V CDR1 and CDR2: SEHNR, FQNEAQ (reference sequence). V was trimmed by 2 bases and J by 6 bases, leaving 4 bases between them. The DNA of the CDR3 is TGTGCCAGCAGCTTAATTCCCGGGGAGCTGTTTTTT. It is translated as CASSLIPGELFF.

This CDR3 is CASSLVRNEKLFF. Here the CDR3 DNA reads TGTGCCAGCAGCTTGGTTAGGAATGAAAAACTGTTTTTT. The J gene is TRBJ1-4, the V gene TRBV5-6; D gene ambiguous. Germline loops: CDR1 SGHDT, CDR2 YYEEEE. V lost 0 bases, J lost 5 bases, and 5 bases lay in between. The CDR3 contains 13 residues.

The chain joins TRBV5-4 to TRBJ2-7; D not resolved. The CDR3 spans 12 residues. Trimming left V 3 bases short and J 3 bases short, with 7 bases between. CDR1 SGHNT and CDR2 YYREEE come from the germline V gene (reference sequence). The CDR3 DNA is TGTGCCAGCAGCTCGGATTACTACGAGCAGTACTTC. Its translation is CASSSDYYEQYF.

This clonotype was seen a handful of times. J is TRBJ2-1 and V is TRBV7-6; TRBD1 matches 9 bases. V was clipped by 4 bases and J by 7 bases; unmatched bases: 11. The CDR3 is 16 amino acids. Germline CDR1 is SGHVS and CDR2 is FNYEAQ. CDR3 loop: CASSYKVPGQGNEQFF. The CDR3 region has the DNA TGTGCCAGCAGCTATAAGGTCCCGGGACAGGGAAATGAGCAGTTCTTC.

CDR3 sequence reads: CASSLTTTRETQYF. The CDR3 DNA reads TGTGCCAGCAGCTTAACTACTACCCGAGAGACCCAGTACTTC. V gene TRBV11-2 combines with J gene TRBJ2-5; no clear D. The V gene's germline CDR1 is SGHAT and CDR2 FQNNGV. There are 14 residues in the CDR3. The V end lost 2 bases, the J end lost 4 bases, and 11 bases lay between the germline ends.

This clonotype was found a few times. The CDR3 nucleotides read TGTGCCAGCAGCCCACGCCGGGACAAGATCTACAATGAGCAGTTCTTC. It is translated as CASSPRRDKIYNEQFF. This chain links TRBV11-2 with TRBJ2-1; maybe TRBD1 (6 bases). The V end lost 5 bases, the J end lost 3 bases, and 17 bases lay between the germline ends. This CDR3 comprises 16 residues. Germline V CDR1 and CDR2: SGHAT, FQNNGV.

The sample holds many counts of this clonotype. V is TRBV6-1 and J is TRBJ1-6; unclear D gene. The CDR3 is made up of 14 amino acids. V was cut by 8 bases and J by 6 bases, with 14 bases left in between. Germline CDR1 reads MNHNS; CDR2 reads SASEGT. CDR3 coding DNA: TGTGCCAGCTCTCACCCCTCACCTAATTCACCCCTCCACTTT. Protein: CASSHPSPNSPLHF.

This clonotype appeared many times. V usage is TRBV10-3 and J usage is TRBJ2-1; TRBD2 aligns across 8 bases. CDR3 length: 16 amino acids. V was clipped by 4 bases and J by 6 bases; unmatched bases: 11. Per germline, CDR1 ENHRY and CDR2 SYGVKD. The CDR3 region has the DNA TGTGCCATCAGTGGTTTCCCCGGGGGGGCTTCCAATGAGCAGTTCTTC. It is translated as CAISGFPGGASNEQFF.

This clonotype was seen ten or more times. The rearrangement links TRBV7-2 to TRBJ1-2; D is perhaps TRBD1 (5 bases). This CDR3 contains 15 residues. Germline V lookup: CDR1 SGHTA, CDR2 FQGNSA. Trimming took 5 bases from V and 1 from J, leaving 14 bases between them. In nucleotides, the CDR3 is TGTGCCAGCAGCCCAGCGCCGACAGATAACTATGGCTACACCTTC. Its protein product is CASSPAPTDNYGYTF.

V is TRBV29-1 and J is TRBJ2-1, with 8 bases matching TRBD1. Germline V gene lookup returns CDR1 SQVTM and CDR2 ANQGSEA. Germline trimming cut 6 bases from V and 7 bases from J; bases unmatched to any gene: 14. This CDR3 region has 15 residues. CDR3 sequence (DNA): TGCAGCGTGGCAGGGGGCAGGGTGGAGTCGAATGAGCAGTTCTTC. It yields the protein CSVAGGRVESNEQFF.

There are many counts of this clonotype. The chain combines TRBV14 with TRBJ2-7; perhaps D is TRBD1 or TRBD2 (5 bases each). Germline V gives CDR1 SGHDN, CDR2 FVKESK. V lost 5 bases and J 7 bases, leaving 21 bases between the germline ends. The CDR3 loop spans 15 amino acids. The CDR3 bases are TGTGCCAGCAGCACACGCCGGGACCGGGCTGGGGAGCAGTACTTC. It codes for CASSTRRDRAGEQYF.

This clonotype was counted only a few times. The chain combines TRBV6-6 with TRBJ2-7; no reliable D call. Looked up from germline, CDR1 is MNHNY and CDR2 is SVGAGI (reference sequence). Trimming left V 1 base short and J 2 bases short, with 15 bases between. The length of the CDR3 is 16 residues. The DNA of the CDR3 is TGTGCCAGCAGTTACTTGAGGATCGAGAGGCCCTACGAGCAGTACTTC. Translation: CASSYLRIERPYEQYF.

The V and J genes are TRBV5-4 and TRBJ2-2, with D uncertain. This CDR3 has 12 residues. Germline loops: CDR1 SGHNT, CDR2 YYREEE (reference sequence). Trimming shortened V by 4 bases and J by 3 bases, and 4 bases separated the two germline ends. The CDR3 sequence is CASSRDTGELFF. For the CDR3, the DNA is TGTGCCAGCAGCCGGGACACCGGGGAGCTGTTTTTT.

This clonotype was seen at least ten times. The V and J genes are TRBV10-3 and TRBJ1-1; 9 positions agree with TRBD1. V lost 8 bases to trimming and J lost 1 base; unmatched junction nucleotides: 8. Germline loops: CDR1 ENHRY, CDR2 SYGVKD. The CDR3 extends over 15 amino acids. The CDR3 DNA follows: TGTGCCATCTGGAAGGGACAGGGCCCGAACACTGAAGCTTTCTTT. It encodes CAIWKGQGPNTEAFF.

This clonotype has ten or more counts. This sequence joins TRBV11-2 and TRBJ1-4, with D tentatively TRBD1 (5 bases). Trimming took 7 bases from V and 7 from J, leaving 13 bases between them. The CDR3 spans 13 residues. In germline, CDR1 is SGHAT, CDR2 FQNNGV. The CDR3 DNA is TGTGCCAGCATCGCCTATGGGGGTGAAAAACTGTTTTTT. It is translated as CASIAYGGEKLFF.

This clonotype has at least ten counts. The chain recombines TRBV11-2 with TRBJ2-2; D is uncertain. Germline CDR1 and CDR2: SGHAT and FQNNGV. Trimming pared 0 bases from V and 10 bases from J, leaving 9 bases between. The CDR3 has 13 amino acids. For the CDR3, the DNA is TGTGCCAGCAGCTTAGATCGGGCTCCGGAGCTGTTTTTT. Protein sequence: CASSLDRAPELFF.

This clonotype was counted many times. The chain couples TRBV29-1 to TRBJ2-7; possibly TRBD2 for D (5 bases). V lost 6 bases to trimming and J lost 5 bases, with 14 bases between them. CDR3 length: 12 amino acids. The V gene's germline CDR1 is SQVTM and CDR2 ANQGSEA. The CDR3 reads CSVAPGSHEQYF. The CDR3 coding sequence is TGCAGCGTGGCTCCGGGGAGTCACGAGCAGTACTTC.

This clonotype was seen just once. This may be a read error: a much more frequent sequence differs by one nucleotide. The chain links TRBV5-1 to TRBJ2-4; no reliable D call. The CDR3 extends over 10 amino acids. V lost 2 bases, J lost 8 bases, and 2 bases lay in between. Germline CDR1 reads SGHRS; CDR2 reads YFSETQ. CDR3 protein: CASSFDIQYF. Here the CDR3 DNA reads TGCGCCAGCAGCTTCGACATTCAGTACTTC.

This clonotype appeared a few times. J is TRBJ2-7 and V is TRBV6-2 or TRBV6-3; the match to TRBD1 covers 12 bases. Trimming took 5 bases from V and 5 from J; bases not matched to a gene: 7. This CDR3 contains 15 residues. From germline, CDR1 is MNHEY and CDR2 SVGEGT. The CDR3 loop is CASSAPGQGANEQYF. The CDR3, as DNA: TGTGCCAGCAGTGCGCCGGGACAGGGGGCGAACGAGCAGTACTTC.

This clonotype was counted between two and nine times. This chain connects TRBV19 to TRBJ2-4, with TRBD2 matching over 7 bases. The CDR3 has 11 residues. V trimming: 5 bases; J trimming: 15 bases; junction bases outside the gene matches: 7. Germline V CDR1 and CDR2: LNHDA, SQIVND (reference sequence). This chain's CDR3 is CASSLGLELYF. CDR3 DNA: TGTGCCAGTAGTCTCGGACTAGAACTGTACTTC.